The rows below give T cell receptor beta chains drawn from one sample of a study of cytomegalovirus exposure and HLA in healthy donors. Produced via immunoSEQ multiplex PCR; TCRdb's table is partial and in-frame only. Here the sample spans 200,000 to 250,000 clones, 65% to 85% being singletons. The sequencing input was PBMCs. These receptors originate from a boy under 10 years old in good health and CMV-seronegative. Both conserved end residues are part of each CDR3. D genes are given only for firm matches. Rows give clone size only sometimes, using once, few, many, or a class for an expanded clone.

.	.	TRBJ1-1	TRBV15	TGTGCCACCAGCCGAGGCCGTCGGGAAGGGACTGAAGCTTTCTTT	CATSRGRREGTEAFF
.	.	TRBJ2-3	TRBV21-1	TGTGCCAGCAGCAAAGGGGCTAGCGACGTAGATACGCAGTATTTT	CASSKGASDVDTQYF
.	.	TRBJ2-3	TRBV7-2	TGTGCCAGCAGCTCGTGGGGGGGCGCAGATACGCAGTATTTT	CASSSWGGADTQYF
once	TRBD2	TRBJ2-1	TRBV29-1	TGCAGCGCCAGAGCGGGGGGGCCCAATGAGCAGTTCTTC	CSARAGGPNEQFF
few	TRBD2	TRBJ2-1	TRBV2	TGTGCCAGCAGTGACATCCCAGCGGGGGGATACAATGAGCAGTTCTTC	CASSDIPAGGYNEQFF
.	.	TRBJ2-7	TRBV7-9	TGTGCCAGCAGCCCCGCGGCCACAGGGCTTTACTACGAGCAGTACTTC	CASSPAATGLYYEQYF
.	.	TRBJ1-5	TRBV30	TGTGCCTGGAGTTCGGGGGGGTATAGCAATCAGCCCCAGCATTTT	CAWSSGGYSNQPQHF
.	.	TRBJ1-3	TRBV11-3	TGTGCCAGCAGTTACTCTGGAAACACCATATATTTT	CASSYSGNTIYF
.	TRBD2	TRBJ2-3	TRBV9	TGTGCCAGCAGCGTAGGGCTAGCGGGGGGGGCAAATAGGGAGCGCTCGCCAGATACGCAGTATTTT	CASSVGLAGGANRERSPDTQYF
.	.	TRBJ2-7	TRBV6-5	TGTGCCAGCAGTCCCCGGACTGAACCCTCCTACGAGCAGTACTTC	CASSPRTEPSYEQYF
.	.	TRBJ1-2	TRBV13	TGTGCCAGCAGCTTGGTGGGAGGTGGCTACACCTTC	CASSLVGGGYTF
.	.	TRBJ1-2	TRBV11-2	TGTGCCAGCACCATAGGCAGGGACTATGGCTACACCTTC	CASTIGRDYGYTF
.	.	TRBJ2-3	TRBV11-2	TGTGCCAGCAGCTCGGGACTCGCCCCGGTAAGTGGCACAGATACGCAGTATTTT	CASSSGLAPVSGTDTQYF
.	.	TRBJ2-1	TRBV9	TGTGCCAGCAGCGTAGCAGAGGGGGTGGCCTACAATGAGCAGTTCTTC	CASSVAEGVAYNEQFF
few	.	TRBJ1-1	TRBV10-2	TGCGCCAGCATGCCGGGGATTAACACTGAAGCTTTCTTT	CASMPGINTEAFF
.	.	TRBJ1-1	TRBV11-2	TGTGCCAGCAGCTTAGAAGAGATCCCTATTATGAACACTGAAGCTTTCTTT	CASSLEEIPIMNTEAFF
once	TRBD1	TRBJ2-7	TRBV11-2	TGTGCCAGCAGCCCTGGGACAGGGGCTATCGAGCAGTACTTC	CASSPGTGAIEQYF
once	.	TRBJ2-1	TRBV21-1	TGTGCCAGCAGCAATGGGCCCCAGGACAGGGATTGGGTACTAAAAAACAATGAGCAGTTCTTC	CASSNGPQDRDWVLKNNEQFF
.	.	TRBJ2-1	TRBV2	TGTGCCAGCAGTTCCCAGCGGAGTGACAATGGGCAGTTCTTC	CASSSQRSDNGQFF
.	.	TRBJ2-3	TRBV20-1	TGCAGTGCCACCATGGCGGGCTCGCAGTATTTT	CSATMAGSQYF
.	TRBD1	TRBJ2-1	TRBV12-5	TGTGCTAGTGGTTTGGTATCGCCAGGGGGCGGGGCACACAATGAGCAGTTCTTC	CASGLVSPGGGAHNEQFF
.	.	TRBJ1-6	TRBV14	TGTGCCAGCTCCTCACTTACGAATTCACCCCTCCACTTT	CASSSLTNSPLHF
.	.	TRBJ1-2	TRBV7-9	TGTGCCAGCAGCTTTGACAGCAACTATGGCTACACCTTC	CASSFDSNYGYTF
few	.	TRBJ2-3	TRBV2	TGTGCCACCGTAGCGGAGATCACAGATACGCAGTATTTT	CATVAEITDTQYF
few	.	TRBJ2-7	TRBV19	TGTGCCAGTAGCACGACAGAACCACCGGCCTACGAGCAGTACTTC	CASSTTEPPAYEQYF
few	.	TRBJ1-4	TRBV6-5	TGTGCCAGCAGTTACTCGGGGCAAATTAATGAAAAACTGTTTTTT	CASSYSGQINEKLFF
.	.	TRBJ1-1	TRBV30	TGTGCCTGGACCGCCACTCTGAACACTGAAGCTTTCTTT	CAWTATLNTEAFF
once	.	TRBJ2-2	TRBV9	TGTGCCAGCAGCGTAGGAGGCGGGGAGCTGTTTTTT	CASSVGGGELFF
.	.	TRBJ2-7	TRBV14	TGTGCCAGCAGCCAAGAGGACAACCCCTACTACGAGCAGTACTTC	CASSQEDNPYYEQYF
.	.	TRBJ2-3	TRBV4-2	TGTGCCAGCAGCCAAGAGAGGGGCACAGATACGCAGTATTTT	CASSQERGTDTQYF
.	TRBD2	TRBJ2-7	TRBV2	TGTGCCAGCAGTCAAGGGGCGGGGGGTCGGCTCGAGCAGTACTTC	CASSQGAGGRLEQYF
.	TRBD2	TRBJ2-7	TRBV6-5	TGTGCCAGCAGGGGCGGGGGCTCCTACGAGCAGTACTTC	CASRGGGSYEQYF
.	.	TRBJ2-7	TRBV14	TGTGCCAGCAGCCAAGTAATTAACAGCCTCTACGAGCAGTACTTC	CASSQVINSLYEQYF
.	TRBD2	TRBJ2-1	TRBV2	TGTGCCAGCAGAAGCCGGGGGGCCTACAATGAGCAGTTCTTC	CASRSRGAYNEQFF
.	TRBD1	TRBJ1-1	TRBV27	TGTGCCAGCAGTTGGGACAGGGAACAGTGGAACACTGAAGCTTTCTTT	CASSWDREQWNTEAFF
.	TRBD2	TRBJ2-5	TRBV19	TGTGCCAGTAGTCCACGCCCGGGACTAGTCAGCTCAGAGACCCAGTACTTC	CASSPRPGLVSSETQYF
few	TRBD2	TRBJ2-1	TRBV4-1	TGCGCCAGCAGCCAAGATAGCGGGCCCCGAGTCTTC	CASSQDSGPRVF
once	TRBD1	TRBJ1-5	TRBV19	TGTGCCAGTAGTATAGCGGACAGGGGGCTCGGTTTGGCCCCCCAGCATTTT	CASSIADRGLGLAPQHF
.	TRBD2	TRBJ2-3	TRBV2	TGTGCCAGCAGTGGCGGACTAGCGGGGGTGGATACGCAGTATTTT	CASSGGLAGVDTQYF
.	.	TRBJ1-4	TRBV5-4	TGTGCCAGCAGCGTCCAGGGAACTGGTGAAAAACTGTTTTTT	CASSVQGTGEKLFF
.	.	TRBJ2-6	TRBV5-1	TGCGCCAGCAGCCAACCAGCGTCTGGGGCCAACGTCCTGACTTTC	CASSQPASGANVLTF